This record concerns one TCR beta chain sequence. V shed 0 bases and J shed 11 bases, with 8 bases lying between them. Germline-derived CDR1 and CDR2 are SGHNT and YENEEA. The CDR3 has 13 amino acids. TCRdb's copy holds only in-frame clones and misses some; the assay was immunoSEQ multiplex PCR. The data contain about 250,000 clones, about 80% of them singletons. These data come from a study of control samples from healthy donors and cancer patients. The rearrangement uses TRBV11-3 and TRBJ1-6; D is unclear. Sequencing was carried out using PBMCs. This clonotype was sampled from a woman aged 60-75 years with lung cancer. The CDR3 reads CASSLDQTAPLHF. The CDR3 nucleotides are TGTGCCAGCAGCTTAGATCAGACGGCACCCCTCCACTTT.